The rows below give T cell receptor beta chains drawn from one sample of a study of immune reconstitution after stem cell transplant in scleroderma. TCRdb reprocessed the RT-PCR reads via MiXCR and lists one record per CDR3 protein. In the table there are several thousand distinct CDR3 sequences, less than 9.5% of which are singletons. Sample collection occurred before or after autologous hematopoietic stem cell transplantation (not recorded which). The receptors shown here come from a male donor with systemic sclerosis. Both conserved end residues are part of each CDR3. Each record gives: J gene, V gene, CDR3 protein.

j_call: TRBJ2-3
v_call: TRBV25-1
cdr3_aa: CASSDKKGGLHSTDTQYF

j_call: TRBJ1-5
v_call: TRBV21-1
cdr3_aa: CASSTQGSNQPQHF

j_call: TRBJ1-6
v_call: TRBV6-6
cdr3_aa: CASTLLGDRGSVNSPLHF

j_call: TRBJ1-1
v_call: TRBV27
cdr3_aa: CASSLQGVNTEAFF

j_call: TRBJ1-1
v_call: TRBV5-6
cdr3_aa: CASSFGGAATEAFF

j_call: TRBJ1-2
v_call: TRBV5-1
cdr3_aa: CASSLGGAVFYGYTF

j_call: TRBJ1-2
v_call: TRBV18
cdr3_aa: CASSLQGDYGYTF

j_call: TRBJ2-5
v_call: TRBV29-1
cdr3_aa: CSVGEETQYF

j_call: TRBJ1-6
v_call: TRBV28
cdr3_aa: CASSLGAGIGTPLHF

j_call: TRBJ2-2
v_call: TRBV15
cdr3_aa: CATSAYRVTGELFF

j_call: TRBJ1-1
v_call: TRBV27
cdr3_aa: CASSTVQGRNTEAFF

j_call: TRBJ1-1
v_call: TRBV20-1
cdr3_aa: CSAMGGNTEAFF

j_call: TRBJ1-1
v_call: TRBV6-2/TRBV6-3
cdr3_aa: CASSWDRGPEAFF

j_call: TRBJ1-1
v_call: TRBV10-3
cdr3_aa: CAISAEGTANTEAFF

j_call: TRBJ2-5
v_call: TRBV5-1
cdr3_aa: CASTSGVTQETQYF

j_call: TRBJ2-7
v_call: TRBV6-1
cdr3_aa: CASSETGTGVYEQYF

j_call: TRBJ2-5
v_call: TRBV5-1
cdr3_aa: CASRENLTPETQYF

j_call: TRBJ1-6
v_call: TRBV27
cdr3_aa: CASSFLPPGQTNSPLHF

j_call: TRBJ2-7
v_call: TRBV27
cdr3_aa: CASSLMGQGYYEQYF

j_call: TRBJ1-5
v_call: TRBV20-1
cdr3_aa: CSARVRGGGNSNQPQHF

j_call: TRBJ2-5
v_call: TRBV18
cdr3_aa: CASSPMRETQYF

j_call: TRBJ2-3
v_call: TRBV13
cdr3_aa: CASSPGGEQYF

j_call: TRBJ1-6
v_call: TRBV7-8
cdr3_aa: CASSLELYNSPLHF

j_call: TRBJ1-4
v_call: TRBV3-1
cdr3_aa: CASSQGQGEKLFF

j_call: TRBJ2-2
v_call: TRBV7-3
cdr3_aa: CASSSQGSTGELFF

j_call: TRBJ2-7
v_call: TRBV7-2
cdr3_aa: CASSLTPPPGGNEQYF

j_call: TRBJ2-2
v_call: TRBV7-2
cdr3_aa: CASSRKSTGELFF

j_call: TRBJ2-3
v_call: TRBV20-1
cdr3_aa: CSARGGPSTDTQYF

j_call: TRBJ1-4
v_call: TRBV20-1
cdr3_aa: CSAGGTGNEKLFF